This paragraph covers one T cell receptor beta chain sequence. As handled by the study authors: Reference gene primer amplification yielded estimated nucleated cell counts. Data came from immunoSEQ multiplex PCR; TCRdb stores just in-frame clones and leaves some out. D and trimming come from the DNA, and the V and J calls and clone size come from that table. Here the sample spans 250,000 to 350,000 clones, 85% to 90% being singletons. These data are taken from a study of blood T cell repertoires in COVID-19. For the study at large: Samples of COVID-19 (acute and convalescent) were obtained from the United States, Italy and Spain. The cDNA or gDNA used as material had been derived from T cells, B-cell-depleted T cells, or PBMCs.

The CDR3 totals 16 residues. Trimming stripped 3 bases from V and 1 base from J, with 16 bases between. From germline, CDR1 is SGHRS and CDR2 YFSETQ. Patients at the Seattle site were enrolled during active infection and followed longitudinally. The sequenced sample was peripheral blood. V gene TRBV5-1 combines with J gene TRBJ1-1; D is perhaps TRBD1 (5 bases). This clonotype was obtained from a woman between 50 and 59 years old with COVID-19, enrolled during active disease. CDR3 sequence (DNA): TGCGCCAGCAGCTGGTTACAGGTGACGGGGAACACTGAAGCTTTCTTT. Its protein product is CASSWLQVTGNTEAFF.